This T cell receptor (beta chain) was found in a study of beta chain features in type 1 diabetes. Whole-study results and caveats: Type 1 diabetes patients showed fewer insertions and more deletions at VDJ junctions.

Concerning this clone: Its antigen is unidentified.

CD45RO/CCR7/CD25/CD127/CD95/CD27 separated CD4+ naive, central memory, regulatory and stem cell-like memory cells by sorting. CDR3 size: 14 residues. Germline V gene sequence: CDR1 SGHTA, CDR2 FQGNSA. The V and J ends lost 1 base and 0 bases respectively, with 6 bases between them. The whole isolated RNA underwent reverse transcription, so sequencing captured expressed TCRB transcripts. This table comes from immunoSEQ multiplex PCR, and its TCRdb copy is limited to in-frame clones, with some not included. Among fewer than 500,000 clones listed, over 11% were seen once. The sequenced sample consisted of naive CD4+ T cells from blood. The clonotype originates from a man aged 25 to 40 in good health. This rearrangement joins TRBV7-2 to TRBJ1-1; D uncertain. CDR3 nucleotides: TGTGCCAGCAGCTTAGGGGGAATGAACACTGAAGCTTTCTTT. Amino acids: CASSLGGMNTEAFF. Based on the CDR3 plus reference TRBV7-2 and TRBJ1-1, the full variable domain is GAGVSQSPSNKVTEKGKDVELRCDPISGHTALYWYRQSLGQGLEFLIYFQGNSAPDKSGLPSDRFSAERTGGSVSTLTIQRTQQEDSAVYLCASSLGGMNTEAFFGQGTRLTVV.